The clone carrying this T cell receptor beta chain showed up just a few times. Its antigen is unidentified. This sample is part of a study of CD8+ T cells in alopecia areata. Study-level information: Tofacitinib dosing lasted 6 to 18 months, which was then followed by 6 months off drug. Study-wide findings and caveats: In lesional scalp, particularly from alopecia totalis/universalis, clonality was higher than in normal scalp. On tofacitinib, scalp clonality and expanded CD8+ clones among top 100 fell significantly.

Treatment meaning: oral pan-JAK inhibitor, 5-10 mg twice daily. Those with alopecia areata gave lesional scalp punch biopsies and peripheral blood. RNA was isolated and reverse transcribed to cDNA, the sequencing template. Produced via immunoSEQ multiplex PCR; TCRdb's table is partial and in-frame only. The sample has some 180,000 clones, about 48% seen once; the top ten hold approximately 10%. CDR1 and CDR2 from the germline V gene are SQVTM and ANQGSEA. V was shortened by 5 bases and J by 3 bases, with 14 bases between the two germline ends. This CDR3 contains 14 residues. The chain uses TRBV29-1 and TRBJ2-4, with D maybe TRBD1 (7 bases). The TCR was taken from a human donor with alopecia areata. The specimen comprised CD8+ T cells sorted from blood, sampled at week 24, from a patient treated with tofacitinib. In nucleotides, the CDR3 is TGCAGCGTTTTAGGGCGGGACAGCAAAAACATTCAGTACTTC. Its translation: CSVLGRDSKNIQYF.